Listed below are T cell receptor beta chains from one sample, sequenced in a study of shared clonotypes between healthy human individuals. This table comes from immunoSEQ multiplex PCR, and its TCRdb copy is limited to in-frame clones, with some not included. This sample has over 2 million clones, with just under 95% found just once. Sequences were obtained from naive CD8+ T cells sorted from blood. These receptors were taken from a man aged 18 to 30 in good health. CDR3s include the opening cysteine and the closing phenylalanine or tryptophan. The order of the fields is clone size, J gene, V gene, D gene, CDR3 protein, CDR3 DNA. The D gene is left open where the match is weak. Only some rows state a clone size, as once, few, many or a class for expanded clones.

NA,TRBJ1-3,TRBV28,NA,CASSLGLGENTIYF,TGTGCCAGCAGTTTAGGGCTAGGGGAAAACACCATATATTTT
few,TRBJ1-5,TRBV19,NA,CATTLGNQPQHF,TGTGCCACTACCCTGGGTAATCAGCCCCAGCATTTT
once,TRBJ1-1,TRBV5-1,NA,CASGAWSGSNTEAFF,TGCGCCAGCGGTGCTTGGTCCGGATCGAACACTGAAGCTTTCTTT
NA,TRBJ2-1,TRBV7-2,NA,CASSLELGARIEQFF,TGTGCCAGCAGCTTAGAACTAGGGGCGCGTATTGAGCAGTTCTTC
NA,TRBJ2-7,TRBV11-2,NA,CASSLLDRSSYEQYF,TGTGCCAGCAGCTTACTCGACAGAAGCTCCTACGAGCAGTACTTC
NA,TRBJ1-2,TRBV7-9,TRBD1,CASSYGTGAYGYTF,TGTGCCAGCAGCTACGGGACAGGGGCCTATGGCTACACCTTC
NA,TRBJ2-1,TRBV7-3,NA,CASSPGVLEPHEQFF,TGTGCCAGCAGTCCAGGGGTCCTAGAACCTCATGAGCAGTTCTTC
NA,TRBJ1-2,TRBV2,TRBD1,CASHKGTGVIYGYTF,TGTGCCAGCCACAAAGGGACAGGGGTGATCTATGGCTACACCTTC
NA,TRBJ1-2,TRBV29-1,NA,CSVGTDYGYTF,TGCAGCGTTGGAACTGACTATGGCTACACCTTC
NA,TRBJ2-7,TRBV27,NA,CASSLFGQSYEQYF,TGTGCCAGCAGTTTATTTGGCCAGTCCTACGAGCAGTACTTC
NA,TRBJ2-5,TRBV7-9,NA,CASSLGFPPGQETQYF,TGTGCCAGCAGCTTAGGATTCCCGCCAGGACAAGAGACCCAGTACTTC
NA,TRBJ1-5,TRBV2,TRBD1,CASSEVRDRAGGNQPQHF,TGTGCCAGCAGTGAAGTCCGGGACAGGGCAGGGGGCAATCAGCCCCAGCATTTT
NA,TRBJ1-5,TRBV4-1,NA,CASSQDPADYWYSNQPQHF,TGCGCCAGCAGCCAAGACCCGGCAGATTACTGGTATAGCAATCAGCCCCAGCATTTT
NA,TRBJ1-5,TRBV27,NA,CASSLSKGGDQPQHF,TGTGCCAGCAGTTTGTCTAAGGGGGGGGATCAGCCCCAGCATTTT
NA,TRBJ2-7,TRBV11-2,NA,CASSQSLQGWGSYEQYF,TGTGCCAGCAGCCAAAGCCTACAGGGATGGGGCTCCTACGAGCAGTACTTC
NA,TRBJ1-4,TRBV28,NA,CASSLGWGNPEKLFF,TGTGCCAGCAGTTTAGGTTGGGGTAATCCGGAAAAACTGTTTTTT
NA,TRBJ1-1,TRBV2,NA,CASSEALQRIEAFF,TGTGCCAGCAGTGAAGCGCTTCAAAGGATTGAAGCTTTCTTT
NA,TRBJ1-6,TRBV30,NA,CAWSADSSSYNSPLHF,TGTGCCTGGAGTGCAGACAGTAGCTCCTATAATTCACCCCTCCACTTT
NA,TRBJ1-6,TRBV15,NA,CATSSSGNRSPLHF,TGTGCCACCAGCTCCTCAGGCAATAGATCACCCCTCCACTTT
NA,TRBJ1-1,TRBV28,NA,CASSPWNTEAFF,TGTGCCAGCAGTCCCTGGAACACTGAAGCTTTCTTT
few,TRBJ2-7,TRBV6-1,NA,CASTGLSYEQYF,TGTGCCAGCACCGGACTCTCTTACGAGCAGTACTTC
NA,TRBJ1-1,TRBV7-9,NA,CASSLDWGLDTEAFF,TGTGCCAGCAGCTTAGATTGGGGGTTAGACACTGAAGCTTTCTTT
NA,TRBJ2-3,TRBV27,NA,CASRVIFTDTQYF,TGTGCCAGCAGGGTCATATTTACAGATACGCAGTATTTT
NA,TRBJ2-7,TRBV7-9,NA,CASRQQASYEQYF,TGTGCCAGCAGGCAACAGGCCTCCTACGAGCAGTACTTC
NA,TRBJ1-5,TRBV5-4,NA,CASSLGGSNQPQHF,TGTGCCAGCAGCTTGGGCGGATCGAATCAGCCCCAGCATTTT
NA,TRBJ2-3,TRBV10-1,NA,CASSDTGSTDTQYF,TGCGCCAGCAGTGATACGGGAAGCACAGATACGCAGTATTTT